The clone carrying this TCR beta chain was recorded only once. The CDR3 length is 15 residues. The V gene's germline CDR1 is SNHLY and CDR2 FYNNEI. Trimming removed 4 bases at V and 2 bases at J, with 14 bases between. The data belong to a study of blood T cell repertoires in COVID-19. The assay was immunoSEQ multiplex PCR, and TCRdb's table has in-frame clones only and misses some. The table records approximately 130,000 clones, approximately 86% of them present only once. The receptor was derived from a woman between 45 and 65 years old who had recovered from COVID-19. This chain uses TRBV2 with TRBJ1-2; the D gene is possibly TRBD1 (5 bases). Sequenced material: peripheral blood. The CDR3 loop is CASSARQRFNYGYTF. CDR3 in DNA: TGTGCCAGCAGTGCAAGACAGAGATTCAACTATGGCTACACCTTC.